The next 20 T cell receptor beta chains were all read from a single sample in a study of cytomegalovirus exposure and HLA in healthy donors. The study ran its PCR with 60 Vbeta and 13 Jbeta primers. Assay used: immunoSEQ multiplex PCR; TCRdb lists only in-frame clones, some missing. The sample has 100,000 to 150,000 clones; approximately 80% are singletons. What was sequenced was PBMCs. These receptors all come from a man between 18 and 35 years old in good health and CMV-seronegative.

The chain uses TRBV27 and TRBJ1-5, with a possible D match to TRBD1 (5 bases). The CDR3 has 13 amino acids. The V and J ends lost 2 bases and 5 bases respectively, with 7 bases between them. Germline V gene lookup returns CDR1 MNHEY and CDR2 SMNVEV (reference sequence). CDR3 protein: CASSLGGDQPQHF. The CDR3 DNA reads TGTGCCAGCAGTTTAGGGGGGGATCAGCCCCAGCATTTT.

The count of this clone is one. This chain connects TRBV2 to TRBJ2-2; D is perhaps TRBD2 (5 bases). The CDR3 loop spans 15 amino acids. Germline CDR1 and CDR2: SNHLY and FYNNEI. Trimming removed 7 bases at V and 1 base at J, with 13 bases between. CDR3 nucleotide sequence: TGTGCCAGCATGAGGGAACAGCTGAACACCGGGGAGCTGTTTTTT. This encodes CASMREQLNTGELFF.

This chain links TRBV27 with TRBJ1-2, with 9 positions matching TRBD1. CDR3 size: 15 residues. V dropped 4 bases and J dropped 8; count of bases not matched to a gene: 11. Germline CDR1 reads MNHEY; CDR2 reads SMNVEV (reference sequence). CDR3 sequence: CASSSNRGRARGYTF. In nucleotides, the CDR3 is TGTGCCAGCAGTTCGAACAGGGGGCGAGCGAGGGGCTACACCTTC.

Worth noting for this clone: Germline and junction disagree at one end, which may indicate a read error. The chain is built from TRBV7-9 and TRBJ2-3; a weak D match, TRBD1 (5 bases). Germline CDR1 SEHNR, CDR2 FQNEAQ (reference sequence). This CDR3 region has 13 residues. The CDR3, as DNA: TGTTCCAGTGATGGGGCGGGCACAGATACGCAGTATTTT. Its translation is CSSDGAGTDTQYF.

In this sample, this clone turned up a few times. V usage is TRBV5-4 and J usage is TRBJ2-5, with a possible D match to TRBD1 (7 bases). The CDR3 is made up of 17 amino acids. Trimming took off 1 base at V and 2 bases at J, with 18 bases between the two ends. CDR1 and CDR2 from the germline V gene are SGHNT and YYREEE (reference sequence). CDR3 in DNA: TGTGCCAGCAGCTTGCCTCGCGGGAACAGGGGACAAGAGACCCAGTACTTC. It specifies CASSLPRGNRGQETQYF.

The V gene is TRBV6-5, the J gene TRBJ2-7; perhaps TRBD1 as D (5 bases). The CDR3 covers 10 residues. CDR1 and CDR2 from the germline V gene are MNHEY and SVGAGI. V dropped 8 bases and J dropped 5 bases, with 7 bases sitting between them. The CDR3, as DNA: TGTGCCAGCGGCAGGGACGAGCAGTACTTC. Amino acids: CASGRDEQYF.

The CDR3 spells CASSTGTGGHETQYF. The CDR3 region has the DNA TGTGCCAGCAGCACCGGGACAGGGGGTCATGAGACCCAGTACTTC. The gene calls are TRBV7-7 and TRBJ2-5; 11 bases align to TRBD1. Germline values: CDR1 SSHAT, CDR2 FNYEAQ (reference sequence). The J segment lost 5 bases and the V segment lost 5 bases, leaving 7 bases of the junction unmatched. The CDR3 consists of 15 residues.

This rearrangement joins TRBV11-2 to TRBJ1-2; 10 nucleotides match TRBD1. The CDR3 totals 15 residues. V shed 6 bases, J shed 1 base, and the junction held 5 bases outside the gene matches. CDR1 and CDR2 (germline): SGHAT, FQNNGV. The CDR3: CASRTDRGLNYGYTF. CDR3 bases: TGTGCCAGCAGGACCGACAGGGGGCTTAACTATGGCTACACCTTC.

This chain uses TRBV5-1 with TRBJ2-7; weak D call: TRBD1 (5 bases). The V and J ends lost 0 bases and 4 bases respectively, with 8 bases between them. Germline lookup yields CDR1 SGHRS and CDR2 YFSETQ. This CDR3 region has 13 residues. The CDR3 protein is CASSLAQGYEQYF. The CDR3 DNA sequence: TGCGCCAGCAGCTTGGCTCAGGGTTACGAGCAGTACTTC.

CDR3 DNA sequence: TGCGCCAGCAGCTTGGATCAGGGGTACAGCTATGGCTACACCTTC. Translating it yields CASSLDQGYSYGYTF. This rearrangement joins TRBV5-1 to TRBJ1-2; D might be TRBD1 (6 bases). The CDR3 is 15 residues long. V lost 0 bases, J lost 4 bases, and 13 bases lay in between. The germline V gene encodes CDR1 SGHRS and CDR2 YFSETQ.

J is TRBJ1-6 and V is TRBV2; a possible D gene is TRBD1 (6 bases). Germline V gene lookup returns CDR1 SNHLY and CDR2 FYNNEI. This CDR3 has 16 residues. V was trimmed by 3 bases and J by 8 bases, leaving 17 bases between them. CDR3 nucleotide sequence: TGTGCCAGCAGTGATCGGGGGGGCAGGTTAGATTCACCCCTCCACTTT. This translates into CASSDRGGRLDSPLHF.

This CDR3 reads CASARAPGGENTIYF. As DNA, the CDR3 is TGTGCCAGCGCCAGGGCCCCGGGAGGGGAAAACACCATATATTTT. The chain combines TRBV5-4 with TRBJ1-3; D may be TRBD1 (5 bases). This CDR3 has 15 amino acids. Between the trimmed V and J ends, which lost 7 bases and 6 bases, there was a span of 20 bases. From germline, CDR1 is SGHNT and CDR2 YYREEE (reference sequence).

The V call is TRBV6-6, the J call TRBJ1-4, with D hard to call. Per the germline V gene, CDR1 is MNHNY and CDR2 is SVGAGI (reference sequence). The CDR3 runs to 15 residues. V dropped 8 bases and J dropped 7 bases, with 20 bases sitting between them. CDR3: CASLDVGRVGEKLFF. The DNA for the CDR3 is TGTGCCAGCCTCGATGTGGGGAGGGTCGGTGAAAAACTGTTTTTT.

J is TRBJ1-3 and V is TRBV25-1; tentative D call: TRBD1 (6 bases). Per the germline V gene, CDR1 is MGHDK and CDR2 is SYGVNS. This CDR3 spans 17 amino acids. V was shortened by 1 base and J by 0 bases, with 13 bases between the two germline ends. The CDR3 DNA follows: TGTGCCAGCAGTGAATCCACAGGGTTAATCTCTGGAAACACCATATATTTT. Protein sequence: CASSESTGLISGNTIYF. The full variable domain, its missing parts supplied by reference TRBV25-1 and TRBJ1-3, is EADIYQTPRYLVIGTGKKITLECSQTMGHDKMYWYQQDPGMELHLIHYSYGVNSTEKGDLSSESTVSRIRTEHFPLTLESARPSHTSQYLCASSESTGLISGNTIYFGEGSWLTVV.

The CDR3 bases are TGCAGCGGTAGTAGCGGGGGGGCCTCCTACAATGAGCAGTTCTTC. This gives the protein CSGSSGGASYNEQFF. The chain recombines TRBV29-1 with TRBJ2-1, with 11 bases lining up with TRBD2. V gave up 7 bases and J gave up 0 bases; unmatched junction bases: 5. The CDR3 consists of 15 residues. In germline, CDR1 is SQVTM, CDR2 ANQGSEA.

Written as DNA, the CDR3 is TGTGCCAGCAGTTTATCATTGTCGGGGTTGGGCAGCCTCTATGGCTACACCTTC. Encoded protein: CASSLSLSGLGSLYGYTF. This chain joins TRBV27 and TRBJ1-2; the D is unclear. In germline, CDR1 is MNHEY, CDR2 SMNVEV (reference sequence). V gave up 0 bases and J gave up 4 bases, with 21 bases separating them. The CDR3 loop spans 18 amino acids.

The V and J genes are TRBV7-3 and TRBJ1-1, with 9 bases that match TRBD1. The germline V gene has CDR1 SGHTA and CDR2 FQGTGA. V dropped 5 bases and J dropped 1; count of bases not matched to a gene: 5. The CDR3 has 15 residues. In DNA, the CDR3 is TGTGCCAGCAGCCAGACAGGGGGGAGGAACACTGAAGCTTTCTTT. Amino acids: CASSQTGGRNTEAFF.

This chain links TRBV7-5 with TRBJ2-6; the DNA was not compared with TRBD1, the D call given in the table. TRBV7-5 corresponds to a pseudogene. This CDR3 is built from 16 residues. The CDR3 nucleotides are TGTGCCAGAAGTCAAAACAGGGCTCTTGGGGCCAACGTCCTGACTTTC. This translates into CARSQNRALGANVLTF.

This clone turned up a few times. V usage is TRBV7-6 and J usage is TRBJ1-5; 10 bases line up with TRBD1. V trimming: 5 bases; J trimming: 3 bases; junction bases outside the gene matches: 10. The CDR3 consists of 17 residues. The germline V gene has CDR1 SGHVS and CDR2 FNYEAQ. CDR3 nucleotides: TGTGCCAGCAGCCACGGGCCGGGACAGGGGATCAATCAGCCCCAGCATTTT. Residues: CASSHGPGQGINQPQHF.

This clone was counted once. This chain links TRBV25-1 with TRBJ2-7; 7 bases agree with TRBD1. From germline, CDR1 is MGHDK and CDR2 SYGVNS. The length of the CDR3 is 12 residues. V shed 8 bases and J 5 bases; nucleotides not matched to a gene: 6. The DNA of the CDR3 is TGTGCCAGCGGCGGACAGGTCCACGAGCAGTACTTC. This gives the protein CASGGQVHEQYF.